This T cell receptor (beta chain) was obtained from a study of shared clonotypes between healthy human individuals. Points on this clone: Antigen: not known. Other DNA sequences in the same sample also yield this CDR3.

The CDR3 length is 13 residues. From germline, CDR1 is SGDLS and CDR2 YYNGEE. V lost 0 bases and J 2 bases, leaving 5 bases between the germline ends. Some clones are missing from TCRdb's copy, which holds only in-frame ones; the method was immunoSEQ multiplex PCR. The data show roughly 680,000 clones, with 72% seen just once and under 2% held by the top ten. Study findings and constraints: Incomplete sequencing of sorted subsets was indicated by rarefaction despite large depth. Donor scarcity curtailed the genetic and exposure-history diversity represented herein.

The study drew its donors from healthy HIV-negative adults without recent acute infections or vaccinations. V usage is TRBV9 and J usage is TRBJ1-2; D is unresolved. This receptor was identified in a woman aged 25-40 years in good health. The source material was memory CD4+ T cells sorted from blood. The subset is: CD45RA-negative fraction. The CDR3 sequence: CASSVARNYGYTF. For the CDR3, the DNA is TGTGCCAGCAGCGTAGCACGGAACTATGGCTACACCTTC.